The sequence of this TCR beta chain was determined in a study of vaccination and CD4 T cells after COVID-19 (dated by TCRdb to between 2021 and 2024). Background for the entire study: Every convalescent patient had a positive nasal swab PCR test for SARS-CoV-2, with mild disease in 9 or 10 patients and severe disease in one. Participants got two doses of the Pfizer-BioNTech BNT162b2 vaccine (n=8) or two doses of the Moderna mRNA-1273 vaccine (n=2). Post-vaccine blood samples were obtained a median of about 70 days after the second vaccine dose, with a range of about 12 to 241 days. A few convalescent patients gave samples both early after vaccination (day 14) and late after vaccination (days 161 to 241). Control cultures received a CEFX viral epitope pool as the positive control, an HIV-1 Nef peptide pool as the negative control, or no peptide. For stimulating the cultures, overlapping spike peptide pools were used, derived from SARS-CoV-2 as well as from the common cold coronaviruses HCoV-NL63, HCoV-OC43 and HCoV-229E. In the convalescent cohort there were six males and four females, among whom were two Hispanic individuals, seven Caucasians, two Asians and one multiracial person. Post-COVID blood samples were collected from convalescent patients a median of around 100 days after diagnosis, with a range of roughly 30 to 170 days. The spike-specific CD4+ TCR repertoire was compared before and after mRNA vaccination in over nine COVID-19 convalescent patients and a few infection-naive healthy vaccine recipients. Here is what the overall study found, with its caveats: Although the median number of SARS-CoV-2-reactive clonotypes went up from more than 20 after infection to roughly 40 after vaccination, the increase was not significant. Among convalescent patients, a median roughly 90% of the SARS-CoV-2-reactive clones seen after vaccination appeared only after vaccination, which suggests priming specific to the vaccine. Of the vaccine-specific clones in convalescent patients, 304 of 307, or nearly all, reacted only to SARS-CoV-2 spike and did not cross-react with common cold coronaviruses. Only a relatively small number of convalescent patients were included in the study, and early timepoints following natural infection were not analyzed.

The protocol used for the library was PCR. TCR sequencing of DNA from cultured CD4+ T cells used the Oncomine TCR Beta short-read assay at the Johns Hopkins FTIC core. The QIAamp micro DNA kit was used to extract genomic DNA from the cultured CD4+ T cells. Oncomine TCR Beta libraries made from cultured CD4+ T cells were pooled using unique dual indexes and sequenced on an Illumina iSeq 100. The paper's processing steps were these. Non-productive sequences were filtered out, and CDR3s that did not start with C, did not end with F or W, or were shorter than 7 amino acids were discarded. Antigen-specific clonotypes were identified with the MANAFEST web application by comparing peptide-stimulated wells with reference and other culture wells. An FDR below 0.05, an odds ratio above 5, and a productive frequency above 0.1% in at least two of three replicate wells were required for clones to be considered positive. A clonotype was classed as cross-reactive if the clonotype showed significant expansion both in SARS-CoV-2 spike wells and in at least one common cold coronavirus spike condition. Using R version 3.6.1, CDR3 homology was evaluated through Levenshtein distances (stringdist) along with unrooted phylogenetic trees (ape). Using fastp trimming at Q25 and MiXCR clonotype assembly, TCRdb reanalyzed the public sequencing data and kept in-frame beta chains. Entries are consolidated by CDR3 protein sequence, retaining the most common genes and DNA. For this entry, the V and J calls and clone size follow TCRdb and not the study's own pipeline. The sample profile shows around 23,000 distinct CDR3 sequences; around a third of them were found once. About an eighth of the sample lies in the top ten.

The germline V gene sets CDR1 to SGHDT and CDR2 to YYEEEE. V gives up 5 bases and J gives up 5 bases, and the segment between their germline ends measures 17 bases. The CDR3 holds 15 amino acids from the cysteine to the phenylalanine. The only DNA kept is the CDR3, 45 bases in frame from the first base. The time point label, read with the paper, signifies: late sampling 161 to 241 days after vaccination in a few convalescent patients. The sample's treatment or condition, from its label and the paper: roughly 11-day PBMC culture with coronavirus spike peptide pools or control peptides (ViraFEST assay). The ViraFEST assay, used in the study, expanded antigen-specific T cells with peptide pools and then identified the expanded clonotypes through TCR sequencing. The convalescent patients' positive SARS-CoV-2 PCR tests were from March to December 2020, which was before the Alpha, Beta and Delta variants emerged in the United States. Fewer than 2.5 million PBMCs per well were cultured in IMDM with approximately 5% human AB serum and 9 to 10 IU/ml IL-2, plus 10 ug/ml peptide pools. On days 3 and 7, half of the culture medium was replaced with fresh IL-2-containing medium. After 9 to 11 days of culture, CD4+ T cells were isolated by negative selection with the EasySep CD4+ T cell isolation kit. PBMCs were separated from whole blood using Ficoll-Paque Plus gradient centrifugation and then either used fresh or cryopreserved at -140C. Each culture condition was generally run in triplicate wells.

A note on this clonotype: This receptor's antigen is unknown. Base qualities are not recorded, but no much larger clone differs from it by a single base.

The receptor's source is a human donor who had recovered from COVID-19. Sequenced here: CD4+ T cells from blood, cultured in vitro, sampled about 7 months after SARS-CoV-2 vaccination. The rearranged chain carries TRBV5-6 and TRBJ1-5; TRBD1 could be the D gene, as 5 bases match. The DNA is TGTGCCAGCAGTTGGGCGGGGGAGGTGGATCAGCCCCAGCATTTT. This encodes CASSWAGEVDQPQHF.